Presented here are 27 T cell receptor beta chains from one specimen sequenced in a study of blood T cell repertoires in COVID-19. Clones were sequenced by immunoSEQ multiplex PCR, and TCRdb holds only the in-frame ones, with some missing. The table shows about 35,000 clones, with around 73% occurring only once. The sequenced sample was peripheral blood. These receptors came from a man older than 75 with acute or convalescent COVID-19.

This chain connects TRBV5-1 to TRBJ1-3, with 8 positions matching TRBD1. V trimming: 4 bases; J trimming: 2 bases; junction bases outside the gene matches: 5. There are 15 residues in the CDR3. CDR1 and CDR2 (germline): SGHRS, YFSETQ. CDR3 nucleotides: TGCGCCAGCAGCCCGTGGACAGGGCCTGGAAACACCATATATTTT. Its translation is CASSPWTGPGNTIYF.

Worth noting for this clone: Other nucleotide sequences in the sample specify the same CDR3. The chain combines TRBV10-1 with TRBJ2-2; D is perhaps TRBD1 (5 bases). CDR1 and CDR2 from the germline V gene are WNHNN and SYGVQD (reference sequence). This CDR3 contains 14 residues. The ends were cut back, 2 bases at V and 6 bases at J, with 10 bases in the middle. CDR3 nucleotide sequence: TGCGCCAGCAGTGAGATCAGGGAAGCCGGGGAGCTGTTTTTT. It yields the protein CASSEIREAGELFF.

V is TRBV7-8 and J is TRBJ2-2, with a tentative D call TRBD2 (5 bases). The CDR3 totals 15 residues. V shed 2 bases and J shed 5 bases, with 12 bases lying between them. Germline lookup yields CDR1 SGHVS and CDR2 FQNEAQ. CDR3 sequence (DNA): TGTGCCAGCAGCTTACGCGGGTCCTTTACCGGGGAGCTGTTTTTT. Translated, it gives CASSLRGSFTGELFF. Full variable domain (outside the CDR3, taken from reference TRBV7-8 and TRBJ2-2): GAGVSQSPRYKVAKRGQDVALRCDPISGHVSLFWYQQALGQGPEFLTYFQNEAQLDKSGLPSDRFFAERPEGSVSTLKIQRTQQEDSAVYLCASSLRGSFTGELFFGEGSRLTVL.

Only one count was recorded for this clone. V is TRBV19 and J is TRBJ1-2; weak D call: TRBD1 (6 bases). Germline V gives CDR1 LNHDA, CDR2 SQIVND (reference sequence). This CDR3 contains 14 residues. The V gene lost 6 bases and the J gene lost 6 bases, with 17 bases spanning the gap. In DNA form, the CDR3 reads TGTGCCAGTAGGCGTCTAGGACAGTTAGATGGCTACACCTTC. This translates into CASRRLGQLDGYTF.

This chain uses TRBV5-1 with TRBJ2-7, with 7 bases identical to TRBD2. Germline loops: CDR1 SGHRS, CDR2 YFSETQ. The CDR3 is 13 residues long. J lost 3 bases, V lost 4 bases, and 4 bases had no gene match. CDR3 sequence reads: CASSLTGGYEQYF. The CDR3 bases are TGCGCCAGCAGCCTGACGGGAGGCTACGAGCAGTACTTC.

The chain couples TRBV12-3 or TRBV12-4 to TRBJ1-1, with D possibly being TRBD1 (6 bases). The CDR3 is 13 amino acids. Trimming took off 6 bases at V and 1 base at J, with 9 bases between the two ends. The CDR3 reads CASRRQENTEAFF. The DNA of the CDR3 is TGTGCCAGCAGAAGACAGGAGAACACTGAAGCTTTCTTT.

CDR3 nucleotide sequence: TGTGCCAGCATCCTTATGACTGAAGCTTTCTTT. Amino acids: CASILMTEAFF. This chain connects TRBV7-9 to TRBJ1-1; no clear D. V shed 7 bases and J shed 5 bases, with 8 bases lying between them. This CDR3 has 11 amino acids. Per germline, CDR1 SEHNR and CDR2 FQNEAQ (reference sequence).

For this clone: At one end the junction does not follow the germline gene, possibly because of a read error. The chain joins TRBV19 to TRBJ2-2; the D gene is possibly TRBD2 (7 bases). The CDR3 runs 18 residues. Germline V lookup: CDR1 LNHDA, CDR2 SQIVND (reference sequence). CDR3 sequence: CASSIGGRSGRNTGELFF. In DNA form, the CDR3 reads TGTGCCAGCAGTATCGGGGGGCGATCAGGGAGAAACACCGGGGAGCTGTTTTTT.

This clone was observed a single time. The chain is built from TRBV6-5 and TRBJ1-1, with D unresolved. The V end lost 6 bases, the J end lost 0 bases, and 11 bases lay between the germline ends. CDR1 and CDR2 from the germline V gene are MNHEY and SVGAGI. The CDR3 runs to 14 residues. The CDR3 DNA reads as TGTGCCAGCAGCAAGCGAGGGATGAACACTGAAGCTTTCTTT. Its protein product is CASSKRGMNTEAFF.

The chain employs TRBV2 and TRBJ2-5; 8 bases agree with TRBD2. Germline V gene data show CDR1 as SNHLY and CDR2 as FYNNEI. This CDR3 comprises 14 residues. J lost 5 bases, V lost 7 bases, and 9 bases had no gene match. CDR3: CASMDGGAIETQYF. The CDR3 DNA sequence: TGTGCCAGCATGGACGGGGGGGCCATCGAGACCCAGTACTTC.

The chain has TRBV19 and TRBJ1-2; TRBD1 matches 7 bases. The CDR3 loop spans 13 amino acids. Germline V CDR1 and CDR2: LNHDA, SQIVND (reference sequence). Trimming took 3 bases from V and 5 from J; bases not matched to a gene: 3. DNA of the CDR3: TGTGCCAGTAGTATCACAGGGGCTTATGGCTACACCTTC. Encoded protein: CASSITGAYGYTF.

This chain uses TRBV7-2 with TRBJ2-5; 13 nucleotides agree with TRBD2. V was clipped by 1 base and J by 5 bases; unmatched bases: 7. Per germline, CDR1 SGHTA and CDR2 FQGNSA. The CDR3 is made up of 17 amino acids. The CDR3 here is CASSLVTSGGAVETQYF. The DNA of the CDR3 is TGTGCCAGCAGCTTAGTTACTAGCGGGGGGGCCGTGGAGACCCAGTACTTC. Full variable domain (missing parts from reference TRBV7-2 and TRBJ2-5): GAGVSQSPSNKVTEKGKDVELRCDPISGHTALYWYRQSLGQGLEFLIYFQGNSAPDKSGLPSDRFSAERTGGSVSTLTIQRTQQEDSAVYLCASSLVTSGGAVETQYFGPGTRLLVL.

The chain links TRBV7-9 to TRBJ2-7, with D possibly matching TRBD1 (5 bases). The CDR3 spans 13 residues. The V end was cut by 4 bases, the J end by 6 bases, with 13 bases between. Germline CDR1 is SEHNR and CDR2 is FQNEAQ (reference sequence). In DNA, the CDR3 is TGTGCCAGCAGCTCCTCAGGGCCCCCCGAGCAGTACTTC. Translated: CASSSSGPPEQYF.

The genes are TRBV19 and TRBJ2-3, with 10 positions matching TRBD2. The length of the CDR3 is 15 residues. CDR1 is LNHDA and CDR2 is SQIVND in the germline V gene (reference sequence). J was trimmed by 7 bases and V by 3 bases; bases with no gene match: 7. The CDR3 loop reads CASSIRLAGENTQYF. The CDR3 region has the DNA TGTGCCAGTAGTATCAGGCTAGCGGGGGAAAATACGCAGTATTTT. Full variable domain (remainder filled in from reference TRBV19 and TRBJ2-3): DGGITQSPKYLFRKEGQNVTLSCEQNLNHDAMYWYRQDPGQGLRLIYYSQIVNDFQKGDIAEGYSVSREKKESFPLTVTSAQKNPTAFYLCASSIRLAGENTQYFGPGTRLTVL.

The gene calls are TRBV7-8 and TRBJ2-2; the D is unclear. V was shortened by 8 bases and J by 3 bases, with 13 bases between the two germline ends. Germline V gene lookup returns CDR1 SGHVS and CDR2 FQNEAQ. The CDR3 has 14 residues. The chain's CDR3 is CASSILPYTGELFF. CDR3 nucleotide sequence: TGTGCCAGCTCCATTCTACCATACACCGGGGAGCTGTTTTTT. Combining the CDR3 with reference TRBV7-8 and TRBJ2-2 gives the whole variable domain GAGVSQSPRYKVAKRGQDVALRCDPISGHVSLFWYQQALGQGPEFLTYFQNEAQLDKSGLPSDRFFAERPEGSVSTLKIQRTQQEDSAVYLCASSILPYTGELFFGEGSRLTVL.

This chain uses TRBV7-2 with TRBJ2-7; a possible D gene is TRBD1 (6 bases). CDR3 length: 14 residues. Germline CDR1 is SGHTA and CDR2 is FQGNSA. V lost 5 bases and J lost 4, with 15 bases in between. The CDR3 sequence: CASSRTEGGYEQYF. The CDR3 nucleotides read TGTGCCAGCAGCAGGACAGAGGGCGGGTACGAGCAGTACTTC.

The gene calls are TRBV2 and TRBJ2-1; possibly TRBD1 for D (6 bases). Germline V lookup: CDR1 SNHLY, CDR2 FYNNEI. V shed 7 bases and J shed 5 bases, with 12 bases lying between them. The CDR3 totals 13 residues. CDR3 in amino acids: CASKYRANNEQFF. In DNA, the CDR3 is TGTGCCAGCAAGTACAGGGCTAACAATGAGCAGTTCTTC. The full variable domain, its missing parts supplied by reference TRBV2 and TRBJ2-1, is EPEVTQTPSHQVTQMGQEVILRCVPISNHLYFYWYRQILGQKVEFLVSFYNNEISEKSEIFDDQFSVERPDGSNFTLKIRSTKLEDSAMYFCASKYRANNEQFFGPGTRLTVL.

The chain is built from TRBV19 and TRBJ2-4; possibly TRBD2 for D (7 bases). V lost 5 bases to trimming and J lost 8 bases, with 16 bases between them. The CDR3 totals 14 residues. CDR1 and CDR2 (germline): LNHDA, SQIVND (reference sequence). The DNA for the CDR3 is TGTGCCAGTAGTTTCCGGGGGGCCGCGGACATTCAGTACTTC. Translating it yields CASSFRGAADIQYF. The variable domain in full, completed from reference TRBV19 and TRBJ2-4, reads DGGITQSPKYLFRKEGQNVTLSCEQNLNHDAMYWYRQDPGQGLRLIYYSQIVNDFQKGDIAEGYSVSREKKESFPLTVTSAQKNPTAFYLCASSFRGAADIQYFGAGTRLSVL.

The sample holds one count of this clone. The V gene is TRBV9, the J gene TRBJ1-2; no clear D gene. Trimming removed 0 bases from V and 2 bases from J, with 5 bases in between. Germline-derived CDR1 and CDR2 are SGDLS and YYNGEE. The CDR3 covers 13 residues. The chain's CDR3 is CASSVDRNYGYTF. The DNA of the CDR3 is TGTGCCAGCAGCGTAGACAGAAACTATGGCTACACCTTC.

DNA of the CDR3: TGCAGCGTTCAGGGCTCAAGGGGAGAGACCCAGTACTTC. As protein: CSVQGSRGETQYF. The chain recombines TRBV29-1 with TRBJ2-5, with D maybe TRBD1 (5 bases). Trimming cost V 5 bases and J 4 bases, with 14 bases left between them. CDR1 and CDR2 from the germline V gene are SQVTM and ANQGSEA. This CDR3 is built from 13 residues. Supplemented by reference TRBV29-1 and TRBJ2-5, the full variable domain reads SAVISQKPSRDICQRGTSLTIQCQVDSQVTMMFWYRQQPGQSLTLIATANQGSEATYESGFVIDKFPISRPNLTFSTLTVSNMSPEDSSIYLCSVQGSRGETQYFGPGTRLLVL.

J is TRBJ1-3 and V is TRBV25-1, with D maybe TRBD1 (5 bases). The length of the CDR3 is 16 residues. Trimming removed 2 bases from V and 0 bases from J, with 11 bases in between. Germline CDR1 is MGHDK and CDR2 is SYGVNS. The CDR3, as DNA: TGTGCCAGCAGTGAACGGGACTGGGTCTCTGGAAACACCATATATTTT. Protein product: CASSERDWVSGNTIYF.

The chain joins TRBV11-1 to TRBJ2-1, with 7 bases fitting TRBD2. Trimming removed 2 bases from V and 5 bases from J; junction bases left unmatched: 6. From germline, CDR1 is SGHAT and CDR2 FQDESV (reference sequence). The CDR3 has 15 amino acids. CDR3 nucleotide sequence: TGTGCCAGCAGCTTAAGGAGACTAGCCAACAATGAGCAGTTCTTC. Translated, it gives CASSLRRLANNEQFF.

The V call is TRBV7-8, the J call TRBJ1-3; TRBD1 is a possible D gene (6 bases). The CDR3 is 15 residues long. Trimming removed 1 base at V and 3 bases at J, with 10 bases between. Per the germline V gene, CDR1 is SGHVS and CDR2 is FQNEAQ. The CDR3 DNA reads as TGTGCCAGCAGCTTAGTGACAGGCTATGGAAACACCATATATTTT. Translating gives CASSLVTGYGNTIYF.

The CDR3 DNA sequence: TGCGCCAGCAGCCAACAATTCAACACTGAAGCTTTCTTT. It encodes CASSQQFNTEAFF. The chain employs TRBV4-3 and TRBJ1-1; D remains ambiguous. The germline V and J ends were trimmed by 2 bases and 2 bases, with 6 bases remaining between them. The CDR3 sequence is 13 residues long. Germline lookup yields CDR1 LGHNA and CDR2 YSLEER.

The chain has TRBV9 and TRBJ2-7; D possibly corresponds to TRBD1 (6 bases). The V gene's germline CDR1 is SGDLS and CDR2 YYNGEE. The CDR3 contains 15 residues. The germline V and J ends were trimmed by 3 bases and 0 bases, with 13 bases remaining between them. CDR3 sequence reads: CASSGTGSSSYEQYF. Written as DNA, the CDR3 is TGTGCCAGCAGCGGCACAGGGTCGTCCTCCTACGAGCAGTACTTC.

The rearrangement uses TRBV2 and TRBJ1-1; 8 nucleotides line up with TRBD1. CDR3 size: 16 residues. Germline CDR1 reads SNHLY; CDR2 reads FYNNEI. After removal of 4 bases from V and 4 bases from J, the junction contained 11 bases not matched to a gene. In DNA form, the CDR3 reads TGTGCCAGCAGTGCGGACAGGGCCGGGCCGGGCACTGAAGCTTTCTTT. Residues: CASSADRAGPGTEAFF.

V is TRBV11-1 and J is TRBJ1-1; D gene uncertain. The CDR3 is 12 amino acids. Trimming removed 5 bases at V and 4 bases at J, with 8 bases between. The V gene's germline CDR1 is SGHAT and CDR2 FQDESV (reference sequence). CDR3: CASSGRSTEAFF. DNA for the CDR3: TGTGCCAGCAGCGGCAGAAGCACTGAAGCTTTCTTT. The variable domain in full, completed from reference TRBV11-1 and TRBJ1-1, reads EAEVAQSPRYKITEKSQAVAFWCDPISGHATLYWYRQILGQGPELLVQFQDESVVDDSQLPKDRFSAERLKGVDSTLKIQPAELGDSAMYLCASSGRSTEAFFGQGTRLTVV.